A selection of T cell receptor beta chains follows, all from one sample in a study of vaccination and CD4 T cells after COVID-19. The antigens these receptors bind are not known. TCRdb analysed the PCR reads with MiXCR anew, one entry per CDR3 protein. This sample has 3,500 to 4,500 distinct CDR3 sequences, with roughly 65% found just once. Sequenced: CD4+ T cells from blood, cultured in vitro. The source is a human donor in good health. CDR3s include the opening cysteine and the closing phenylalanine or tryptophan.

j_call,v_call,cdr3_aa
TRBJ1-1,TRBV5-1,CASRNREGTEAFF
TRBJ1-5,TRBV7-2,CASSLLRQGSNQPQHF
TRBJ1-1,TRBV15,CAISMPHRETEAFF
TRBJ1-3,TRBV7-9,CASSLSVRIENTIYF
TRBJ2-1,TRBV27,CASSLMTSGQYNEQFF
TRBJ2-5,TRBV10-3,CAISERPFQETQYF
TRBJ2-2,TRBV19,CASQERGANTGELFF
TRBJ1-2,TRBV19,CASSIPRQGGFNGYTF
TRBJ2-7,TRBV5-4,CASSEVGVREQYF
TRBJ2-7,TRBV3-1,CASSQEGPAYEQYF
TRBJ2-7,TRBV30,CAWSPVRDRGDEQYF
TRBJ2-7,TRBV5-4,CASSPRLAGGTYEQYF
TRBJ2-2,TRBV10-3,CAISDRQFQTGELFF
TRBJ2-1,TRBV2,CASSERGEQFF
TRBJ2-5,TRBV11-2,CASSLGDRLAGEETQYF
TRBJ1-5,TRBV5-1,CASSLTGFNQPQHF
TRBJ1-5,TRBV6-1,CASSDGGGHQPQHF
TRBJ1-1,TRBV19,CASSFLSTEAFF
TRBJ1-2,TRBV6-1,CASSIFGTDYGYTF
TRBJ1-2,TRBV20-1,CSARASGTEYGYTF
TRBJ2-7,TRBV7-2,CASSLLAGGSSYEQYF
TRBJ1-1,TRBV25-1,CASSTGVTEAFF
TRBJ1-2,TRBV19,CASSITTMSNYGYTF
TRBJ1-2,TRBV6-1,CALIGGPPNYGYTF